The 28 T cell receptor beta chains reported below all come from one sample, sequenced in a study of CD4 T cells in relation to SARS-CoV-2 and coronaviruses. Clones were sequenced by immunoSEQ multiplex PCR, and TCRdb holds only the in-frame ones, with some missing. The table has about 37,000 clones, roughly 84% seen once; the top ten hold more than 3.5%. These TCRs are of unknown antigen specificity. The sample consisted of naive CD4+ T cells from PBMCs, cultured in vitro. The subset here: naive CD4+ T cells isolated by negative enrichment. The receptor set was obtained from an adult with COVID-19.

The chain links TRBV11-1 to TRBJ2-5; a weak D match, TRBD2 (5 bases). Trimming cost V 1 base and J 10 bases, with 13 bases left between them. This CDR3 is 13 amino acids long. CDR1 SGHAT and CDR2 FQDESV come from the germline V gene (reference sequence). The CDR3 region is CASSLDSRDVQYF. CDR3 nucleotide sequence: TGTGCCAGCAGCTTAGATTCTCGGGATGTCCAGTACTTC. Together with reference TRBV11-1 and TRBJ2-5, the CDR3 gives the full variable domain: EAEVAQSPRYKITEKSQAVAFWCDPISGHATLYWYRQILGQGPELLVQFQDESVVDDSQLPKDRFSAERLKGVDSTLKIQPAELGDSAMYLCASSLDSRDVQYFGPGTRLLVL.

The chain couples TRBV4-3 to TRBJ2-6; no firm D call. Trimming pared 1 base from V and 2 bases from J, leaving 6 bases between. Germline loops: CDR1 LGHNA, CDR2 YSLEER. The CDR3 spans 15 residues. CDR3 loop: CASSQAGTGANVLTF. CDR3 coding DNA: TGCGCCAGCAGCCAAGCAGGTACTGGGGCCAACGTCCTGACTTTC.

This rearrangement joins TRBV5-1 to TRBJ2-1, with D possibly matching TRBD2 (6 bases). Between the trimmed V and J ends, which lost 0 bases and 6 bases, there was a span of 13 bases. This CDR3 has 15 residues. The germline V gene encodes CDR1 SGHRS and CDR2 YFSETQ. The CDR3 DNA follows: TGCGCCAGCAGCTTGGGGCAACTAGCAGCCAATGAGCAGTTCTTC. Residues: CASSLGQLAANEQFF.

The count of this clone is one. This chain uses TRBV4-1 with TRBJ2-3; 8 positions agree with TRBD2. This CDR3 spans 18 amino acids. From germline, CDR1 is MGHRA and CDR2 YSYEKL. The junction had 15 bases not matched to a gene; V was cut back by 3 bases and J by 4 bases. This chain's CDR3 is CASSHGPAAGAKADTQYF. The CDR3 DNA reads TGCGCCAGCAGCCATGGGCCAGCAGCGGGAGCTAAGGCAGATACGCAGTATTTT.

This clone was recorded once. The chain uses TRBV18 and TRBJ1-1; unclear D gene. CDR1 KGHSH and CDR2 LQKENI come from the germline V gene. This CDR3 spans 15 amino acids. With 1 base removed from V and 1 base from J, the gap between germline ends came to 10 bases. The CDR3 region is CASSPRVGRNTEAFF. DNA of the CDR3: TGTGCCAGCTCACCACGAGTGGGTCGGAACACTGAAGCTTTCTTT.

Here the CDR3 DNA reads TGTGCCAGCAGGGGACAGATCTACAATGAGCAGTTCTTC. Translating gives CASRGQIYNEQFF. The chain uses TRBV6-5 and TRBJ2-1; 7 bases fit TRBD1. V trimming: 6 bases; J trimming: 3 bases; junction bases outside the gene matches: 2. Germline V gene sequence: CDR1 MNHEY, CDR2 SVGAGI. There are 13 residues in the CDR3.

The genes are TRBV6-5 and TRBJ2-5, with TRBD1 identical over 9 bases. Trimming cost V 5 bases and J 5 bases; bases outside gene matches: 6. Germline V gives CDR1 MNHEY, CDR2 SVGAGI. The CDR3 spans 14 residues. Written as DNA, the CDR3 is TGTGCCAGCAGTAGGGACAGGGTGGTGGAGACCCAGTACTTC. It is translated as CASSRDRVVETQYF.

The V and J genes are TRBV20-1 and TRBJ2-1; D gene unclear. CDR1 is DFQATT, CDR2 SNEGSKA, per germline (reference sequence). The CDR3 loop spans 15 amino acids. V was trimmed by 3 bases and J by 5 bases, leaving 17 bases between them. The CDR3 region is CSASRDHDLNNEQFF. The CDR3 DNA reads TGCAGTGCTAGTCGAGATCATGATTTGAACAATGAGCAGTTCTTC.

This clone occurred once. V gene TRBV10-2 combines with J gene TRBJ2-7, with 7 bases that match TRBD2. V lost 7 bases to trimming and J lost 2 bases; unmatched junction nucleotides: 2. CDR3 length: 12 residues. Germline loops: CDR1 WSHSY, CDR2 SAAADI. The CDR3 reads CASTGGTYEQYF. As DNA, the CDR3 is TGCGCCAGCACCGGGGGGACCTACGAGCAGTACTTC.

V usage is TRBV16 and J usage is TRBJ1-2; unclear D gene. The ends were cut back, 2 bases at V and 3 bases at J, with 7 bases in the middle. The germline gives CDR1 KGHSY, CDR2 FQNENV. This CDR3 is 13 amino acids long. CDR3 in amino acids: CASSQGSDYGYTF. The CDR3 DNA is TGTGCCAGCAGCCAAGGTAGCGACTATGGCTACACCTTC.

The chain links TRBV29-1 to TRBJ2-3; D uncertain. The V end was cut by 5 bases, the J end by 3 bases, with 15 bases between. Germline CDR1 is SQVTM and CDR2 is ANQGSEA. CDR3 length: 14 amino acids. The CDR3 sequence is CSVLSGGRTDTQYF. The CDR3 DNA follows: TGCAGCGTTTTGTCTGGCGGCAGAACAGATACGCAGTATTTT.

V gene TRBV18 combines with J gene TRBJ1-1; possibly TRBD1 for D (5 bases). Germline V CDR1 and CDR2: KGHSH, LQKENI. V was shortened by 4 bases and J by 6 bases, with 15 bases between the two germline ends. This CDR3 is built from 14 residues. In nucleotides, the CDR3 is TGTGCCAGCTCACAAGGGGTGCCCTCCGCTGAAGCTTTCTTT. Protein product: CASSQGVPSAEAFF.

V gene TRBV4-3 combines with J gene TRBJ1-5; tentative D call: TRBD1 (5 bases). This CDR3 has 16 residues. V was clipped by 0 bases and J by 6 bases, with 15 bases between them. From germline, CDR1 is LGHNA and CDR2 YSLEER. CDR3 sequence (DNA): TGCGCCAGCAGCCAAGACTCAGGGAAAAATAGTCAGCCCCAGCATTTT. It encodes CASSQDSGKNSQPQHF.

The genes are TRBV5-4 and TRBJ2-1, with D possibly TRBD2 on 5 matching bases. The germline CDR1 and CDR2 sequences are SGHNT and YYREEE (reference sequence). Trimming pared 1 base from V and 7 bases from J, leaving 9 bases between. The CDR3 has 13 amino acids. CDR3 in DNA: TGTGCCAGCAGCTTGAGTAGCGCGAATGAGCAGTTCTTC. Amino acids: CASSLSSANEQFF. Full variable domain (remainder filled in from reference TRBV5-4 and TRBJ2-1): ETGVTQSPTHLIKTRGQQVTLRCSSQSGHNTVSWYQQALGQGPQFIFQYYREEENGRGNFPPRFSGLQFPNYSSELNVNALELDDSALYLCASSLSSANEQFFGPGTRLTVL.

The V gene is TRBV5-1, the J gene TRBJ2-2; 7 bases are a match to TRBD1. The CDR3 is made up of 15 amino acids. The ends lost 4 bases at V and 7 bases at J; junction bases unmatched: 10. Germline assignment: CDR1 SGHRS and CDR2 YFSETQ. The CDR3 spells CASSLPNTGDGELFF. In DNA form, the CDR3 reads TGCGCCAGCAGCCTACCCAACACAGGGGACGGGGAGCTGTTTTTT.

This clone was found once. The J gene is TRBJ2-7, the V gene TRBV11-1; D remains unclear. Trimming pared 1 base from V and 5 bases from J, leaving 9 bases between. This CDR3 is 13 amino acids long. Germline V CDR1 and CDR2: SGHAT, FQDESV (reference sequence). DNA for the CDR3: TGTGCCAGCAGCTTAGTTAGCTGGGACGAGCAGTACTTC. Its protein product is CASSLVSWDEQYF.

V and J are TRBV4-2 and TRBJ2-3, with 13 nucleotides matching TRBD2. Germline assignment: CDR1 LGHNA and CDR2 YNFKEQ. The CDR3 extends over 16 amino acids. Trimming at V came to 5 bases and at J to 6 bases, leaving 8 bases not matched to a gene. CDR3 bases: TGTGCCAGCAGCTTAAGGACTAGCGGGAGTGAGGATACGCAGTATTTT. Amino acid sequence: CASSLRTSGSEDTQYF.

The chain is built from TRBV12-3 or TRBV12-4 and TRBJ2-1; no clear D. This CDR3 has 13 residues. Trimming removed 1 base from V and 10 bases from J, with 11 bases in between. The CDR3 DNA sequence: TGTGCCAGCAGTTTAGGAGCGATCAGGGAGCAGTTCTTC. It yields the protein CASSLGAIREQFF.

Here the CDR3 DNA reads TGTGCCAGTAGAGGGTTTGGGGCCAACGTCCTGACTTTC. Residues: CASRGFGANVLTF. This rearrangement joins TRBV19 to TRBJ2-6; no clear D. The CDR3 consists of 13 residues. The V end was cut by 6 bases, the J end by 3 bases, with 6 bases between. CDR1 LNHDA and CDR2 SQIVND come from the germline V gene (reference sequence).

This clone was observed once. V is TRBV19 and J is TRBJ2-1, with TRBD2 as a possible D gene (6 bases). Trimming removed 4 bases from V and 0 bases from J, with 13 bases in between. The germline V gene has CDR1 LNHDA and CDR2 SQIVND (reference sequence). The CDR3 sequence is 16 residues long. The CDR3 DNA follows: TGTGCCAGTAGTACCCAGCGGGCTAGCTCCTACAATGAGCAGTTCTTC. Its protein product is CASSTQRASSYNEQFF.

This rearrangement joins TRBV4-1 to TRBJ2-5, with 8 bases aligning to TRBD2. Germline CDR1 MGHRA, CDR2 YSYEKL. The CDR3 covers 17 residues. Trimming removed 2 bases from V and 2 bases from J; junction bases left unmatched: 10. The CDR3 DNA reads TGCGCCAGCAGCCAACCAACGTTAGCGGGGAAGCAAGAGACCCAGTACTTC. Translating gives CASSQPTLAGKQETQYF.

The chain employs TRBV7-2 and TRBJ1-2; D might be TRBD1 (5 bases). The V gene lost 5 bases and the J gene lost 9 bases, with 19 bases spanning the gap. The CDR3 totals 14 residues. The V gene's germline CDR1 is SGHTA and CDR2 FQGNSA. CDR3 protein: CASSLGSPQERYTF. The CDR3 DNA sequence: TGTGCCAGCAGCCTGGGCTCCCCACAGGAGCGCTACACCTTC.

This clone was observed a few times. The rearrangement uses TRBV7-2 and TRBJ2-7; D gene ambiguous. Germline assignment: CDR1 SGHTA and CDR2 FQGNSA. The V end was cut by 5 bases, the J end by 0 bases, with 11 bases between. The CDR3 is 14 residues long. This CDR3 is CASSKSPSSYEQYF. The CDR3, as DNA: TGTGCCAGCAGCAAGTCCCCTAGCTCCTACGAGCAGTACTTC.

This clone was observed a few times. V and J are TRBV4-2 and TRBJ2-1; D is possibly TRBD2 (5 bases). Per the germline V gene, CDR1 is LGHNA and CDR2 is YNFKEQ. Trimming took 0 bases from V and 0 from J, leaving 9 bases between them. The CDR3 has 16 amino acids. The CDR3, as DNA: TGTGCCAGCAGCCAAGAAGCCAGCGGCTCCTACAATGAGCAGTTCTTC. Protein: CASSQEASGSYNEQFF.

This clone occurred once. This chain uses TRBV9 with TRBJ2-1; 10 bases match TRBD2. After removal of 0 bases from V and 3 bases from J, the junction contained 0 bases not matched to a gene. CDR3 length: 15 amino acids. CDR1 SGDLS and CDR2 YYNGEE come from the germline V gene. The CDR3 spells CASSVGLAGYNEQFF. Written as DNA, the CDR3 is TGTGCCAGCAGCGTAGGACTAGCGGGCTACAATGAGCAGTTCTTC.

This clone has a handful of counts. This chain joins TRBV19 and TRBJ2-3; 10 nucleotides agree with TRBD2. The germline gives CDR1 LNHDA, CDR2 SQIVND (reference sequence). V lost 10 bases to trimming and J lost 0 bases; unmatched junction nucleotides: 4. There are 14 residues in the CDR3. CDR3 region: CATGLAASTDTQYF. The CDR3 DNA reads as TGTGCCACAGGACTAGCGGCAAGCACAGATACGCAGTATTTT.

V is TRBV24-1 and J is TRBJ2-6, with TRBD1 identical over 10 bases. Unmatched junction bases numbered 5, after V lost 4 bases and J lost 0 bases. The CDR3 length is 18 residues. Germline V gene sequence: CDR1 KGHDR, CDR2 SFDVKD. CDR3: CATSDSGQGDSGANVLTF. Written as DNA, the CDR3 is TGTGCCACCAGTGACTCTGGACAGGGGGACTCTGGGGCCAACGTCCTGACTTTC.

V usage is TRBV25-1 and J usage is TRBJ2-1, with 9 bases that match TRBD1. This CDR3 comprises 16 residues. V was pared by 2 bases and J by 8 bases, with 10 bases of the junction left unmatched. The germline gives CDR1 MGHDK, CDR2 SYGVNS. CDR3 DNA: TGTGCCAGCAGTGAAACAGCCGGGACAGGGAGGGATGAGCAGTTCTTC. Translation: CASSETAGTGRDEQFF.